A single sample is the source of the 5 T cell receptor beta chains below, sequenced in a study of shared clonotypes between healthy human individuals. Measured with immunoSEQ multiplex PCR; TCRdb has only the in-frame clones, and not every one. In the table there are 600,000 to 800,000 clones, 55% to 80% of which are singletons. Sample: memory CD4+ T cells sorted from blood. Subset specified: CD45RA-negative fraction. These receptors originate from a woman aged 25-40 years in good health.

The V and J genes are TRBV19 and TRBJ1-5, with a tentative D call TRBD1 (6 bases). Germline values: CDR1 LNHDA, CDR2 SQIVND (reference sequence). The length of the CDR3 is 16 residues. Trimming cost V 10 bases and J 0 bases, with 19 bases left between them. The CDR3 is CATGGQAYYSNQPQHF. The CDR3 DNA is TGTGCCACCGGGGGGCAGGCTTATTATAGCAATCAGCCCCAGCATTTT.

This chain links TRBV7-2 with TRBJ2-1, with D tentatively TRBD2 (5 bases). V gave up 1 base and J gave up 8 bases, with 15 bases separating them. From germline, CDR1 is SGHTA and CDR2 FQGNSA. The CDR3 length is 15 residues. For the CDR3, the DNA is TGTGCCAGCAGCTTAGGGTTGGGAGTTAGGTATGAGCAGTTCTTC. Amino acid sequence: CASSLGLGVRYEQFF. The full variable domain, with the rest looked up from reference TRBV7-2 and TRBJ2-1, is GAGVSQSPSNKVTEKGKDVELRCDPISGHTALYWYRQSLGQGLEFLIYFQGNSAPDKSGLPSDRFSAERTGGSVSTLTIQRTQQEDSAVYLCASSLGLGVRYEQFFGPGTRLTVL.

The CDR3 nucleotides read TGTGCCAGCAGCGTAGAGGTGGGAGGGGTAGATACGCAGTATTTT. This sequence encodes CASSVEVGGVDTQYF. The J gene is TRBJ2-3, the V gene TRBV9, with TRBD2 matching over 7 bases. CDR1 and CDR2 (germline): SGDLS, YYNGEE. V shed 0 bases and J 5 bases; nucleotides not matched to a gene: 6. This CDR3 has 15 residues.

Here the CDR3 DNA reads TGTGCCAGCAGCCCAGCGGTTTACACAGATACGCAGTATTTT. It is translated as CASSPAVYTDTQYF. J is TRBJ2-3 and V is TRBV2; possibly TRBD2 for D (5 bases). Germline CDR1 is SNHLY and CDR2 is FYNNEI. The CDR3 extends over 14 amino acids. V dropped 6 bases and J dropped 2 bases, with 12 bases sitting between them.

This chain connects TRBV7-9 to TRBJ2-1, with 11 positions matching TRBD2. The CDR3 is 15 amino acids. Germline values: CDR1 SEHNR, CDR2 FQNEAQ (reference sequence). V lost 5 bases, J lost 6 bases, and 6 bases stayed unmatched. CDR3 DNA: TGTGCCAGCAGCCCAACACTAGCGGGAGTCAATGAGCAGTTCTTC. It translates to CASSPTLAGVNEQFF.